The T cell receptor (beta chain) under discussion was sequenced for a study of T cells after yellow fever vaccination. About the study: Low-cell-number fractions underwent preparation using SMART-Seq v4 Ultra Low Input.

One entry per CDR3 protein results from TCRdb running MiXCR on the 5' RACE reads. The sample has about 340,000 distinct CDR3 sequences, approximately 12% seen once. This CDR3 is built from 13 residues. Study-wide findings and caveats: Post-booster repertoires again held most primary-vaccination clones (just under 97% CD4, 88% CD8). Although the secondary response was weaker, it peaked faster, at day 5 versus 15.

As concerns this clonotype: The antigen is unknown.

This rearrangement joins TRBV21-1 to TRBJ2-7. TRBV21-1 is a recognized pseudogene. The TCR originated in a man between 18 and 29 years old who received the YFV17D yellow fever vaccine. The specimen was CD4+ T cells sorted from PBMCs, collected 15 days after the yellow fever booster vaccination. The CDR3 DNA follows: TGTGCCGACCGATTGGGTGGAGCCTACGAGCAGTACGTC. Protein: CADRLGGAYEQYV.